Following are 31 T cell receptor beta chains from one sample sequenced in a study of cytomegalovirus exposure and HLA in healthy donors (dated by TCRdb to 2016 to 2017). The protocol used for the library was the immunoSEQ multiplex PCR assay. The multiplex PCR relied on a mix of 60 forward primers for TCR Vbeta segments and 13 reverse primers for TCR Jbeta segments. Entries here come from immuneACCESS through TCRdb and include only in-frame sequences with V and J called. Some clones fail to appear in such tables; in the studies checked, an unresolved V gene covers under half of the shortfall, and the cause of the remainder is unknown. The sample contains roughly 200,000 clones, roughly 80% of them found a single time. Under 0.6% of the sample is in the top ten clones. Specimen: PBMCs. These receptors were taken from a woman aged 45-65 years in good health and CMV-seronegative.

The CDR3 loop is CASSHIQGFTDTIYF. The CDR3, as DNA: TGTGCCAGCAGCCACATACAGGGCTTTACGGACACCATATATTTT. The rearrangement joins TRBV7-2 to TRBJ1-3; D perhaps matches TRBD1 (6 bases). The V end was cut by 5 bases, the J end by 8 bases, with 19 bases between. CDR3 size: 15 residues. Germline CDR1 and CDR2: SGHTA and FQGNSA.

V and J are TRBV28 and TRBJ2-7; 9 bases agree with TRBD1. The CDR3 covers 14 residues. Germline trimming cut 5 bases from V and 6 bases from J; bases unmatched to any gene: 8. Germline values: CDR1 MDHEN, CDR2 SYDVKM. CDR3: CASSMATGGFEQYF. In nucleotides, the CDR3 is TGTGCCAGCAGTATGGCGACAGGGGGTTTCGAGCAGTACTTC.

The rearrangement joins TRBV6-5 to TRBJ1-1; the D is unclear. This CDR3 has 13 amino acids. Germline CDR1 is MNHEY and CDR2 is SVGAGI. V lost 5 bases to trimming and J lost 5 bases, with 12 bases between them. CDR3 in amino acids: CASSPGSLTEAFF. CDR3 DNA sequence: TGTGCCAGCAGTCCGGGTTCTCTGACTGAAGCTTTCTTT.

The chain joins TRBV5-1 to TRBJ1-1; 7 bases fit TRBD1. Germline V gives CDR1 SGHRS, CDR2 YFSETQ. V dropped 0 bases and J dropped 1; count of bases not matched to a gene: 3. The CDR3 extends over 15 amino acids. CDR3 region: CASSLGDRENTEAFF. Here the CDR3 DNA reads TGCGCCAGCAGCTTGGGGGACAGAGAGAACACTGAAGCTTTCTTT. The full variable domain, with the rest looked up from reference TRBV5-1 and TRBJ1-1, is KAGVTQTPRYLIKTRGQQVTLSCSPISGHRSVSWYQQTPGQGLQFLFEYFSETQRNKGNFPGRFSGRQFSNSRSEMNVSTLELGDSALYLCASSLGDRENTEAFFGQGTRLTVV.

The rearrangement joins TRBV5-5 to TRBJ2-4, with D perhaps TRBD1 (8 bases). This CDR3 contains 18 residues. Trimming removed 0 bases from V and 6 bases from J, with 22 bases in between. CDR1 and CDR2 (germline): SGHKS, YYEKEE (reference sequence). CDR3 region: CASSLAGTGDWEGNIQYF. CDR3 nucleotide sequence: TGTGCCAGCAGCTTGGCGGGGACAGGTGATTGGGAGGGAAACATTCAGTACTTC.

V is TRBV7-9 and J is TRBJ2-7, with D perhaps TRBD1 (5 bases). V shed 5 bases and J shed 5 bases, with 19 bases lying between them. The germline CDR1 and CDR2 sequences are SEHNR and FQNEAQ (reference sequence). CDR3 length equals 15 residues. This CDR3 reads CASSNPWGRLNEQYF. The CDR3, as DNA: TGTGCCAGCAGCAATCCTTGGGGCCGCTTGAACGAGCAGTACTTC.

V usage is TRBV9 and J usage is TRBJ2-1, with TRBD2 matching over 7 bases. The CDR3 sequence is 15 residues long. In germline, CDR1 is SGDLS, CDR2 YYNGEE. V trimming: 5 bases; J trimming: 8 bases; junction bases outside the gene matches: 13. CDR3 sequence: CASSSEIVGRDEQFF. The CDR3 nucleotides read TGTGCCAGCAGTTCGGAAATAGTTGGGAGGGATGAGCAGTTCTTC. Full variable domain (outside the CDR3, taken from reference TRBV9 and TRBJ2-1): DSGVTQTPKHLITATGQRVTLRCSPRSGDLSVYWYQQSLDQGLQFLIQYYNGEERAKGNILERFSAQQFPDLHSELNLSSLELGDSALYFCASSSEIVGRDEQFFGPGTRLTVL.

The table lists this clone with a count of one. The CDR3 region has the DNA TGTGCCTGGAGTGTACTCCCCATCCATAGCACAGATACGCAGTATTTT. It yields the protein CAWSVLPIHSTDTQYF. V gene TRBV30 combines with J gene TRBJ2-3, with D unclear. V was pared by 0 bases and J by 0 bases, with 13 bases between. Germline CDR1 and CDR2: GTSNPN and SVGIG (reference sequence). The CDR3 covers 16 residues.

This CDR3 is CASKVGGSGAGLYEQYF. The CDR3 nucleotides are TGTGCCAGCAAAGTGGGTGGTAGCGGGGCCGGGCTCTACGAGCAGTACTTC. This rearrangement joins TRBV28 to TRBJ2-7; TRBD2 agrees at 8 bases. This CDR3 has 17 residues. The J segment lost 3 bases and the V segment lost 7 bases, leaving 17 bases of the junction unmatched. The germline gives CDR1 MDHEN, CDR2 SYDVKM. The complete variable domain, with remaining parts taken from reference TRBV28 and TRBJ2-7, reads DVKVTQSSRYLVKRTGEKVFLECVQDMDHENMFWYRQDPGLGLRLIYFSYDVKMKEKGDIPEGYSVSREKKERFSLILESASTNQTSMYLCASKVGGSGAGLYEQYFGPGTRLTVT.

The CDR3 bases are TGCGCCAGCAGCCAAGGCGCAGGGCGCACTGAAGCTTTCTTT. Its protein product is CASSQGAGRTEAFF. The chain carries TRBV4-3 and TRBJ1-1; possibly TRBD1 for D (5 bases). CDR1 and CDR2 (germline): LGHNA, YSLEER. The CDR3 totals 14 residues. Trimming took off 1 base at V and 4 bases at J, with 10 bases between the two ends.

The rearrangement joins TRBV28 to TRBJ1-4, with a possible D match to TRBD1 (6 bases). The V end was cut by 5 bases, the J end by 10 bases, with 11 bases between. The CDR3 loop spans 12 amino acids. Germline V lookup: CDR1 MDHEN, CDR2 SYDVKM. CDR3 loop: CASSLGAVKLFF. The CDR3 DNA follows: TGTGCCAGCAGTCTGGGGGCGGTAAAACTGTTTTTT.

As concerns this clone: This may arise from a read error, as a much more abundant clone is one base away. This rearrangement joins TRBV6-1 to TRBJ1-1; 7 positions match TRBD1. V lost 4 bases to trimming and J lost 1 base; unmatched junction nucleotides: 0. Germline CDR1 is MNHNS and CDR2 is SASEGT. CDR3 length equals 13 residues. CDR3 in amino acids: CASSGQGNTEAFF. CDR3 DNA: TGTGCCAGCAGTGGACAGGGGAACACTGAAGCTTTCTTT.

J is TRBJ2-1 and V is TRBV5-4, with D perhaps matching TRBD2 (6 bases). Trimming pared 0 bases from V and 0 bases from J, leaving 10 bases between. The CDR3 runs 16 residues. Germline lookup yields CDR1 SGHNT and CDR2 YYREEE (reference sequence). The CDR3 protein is CASSLDAGSSYNEQFF. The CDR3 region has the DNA TGTGCCAGCAGCTTGGATGCGGGGAGCTCCTACAATGAGCAGTTCTTC.

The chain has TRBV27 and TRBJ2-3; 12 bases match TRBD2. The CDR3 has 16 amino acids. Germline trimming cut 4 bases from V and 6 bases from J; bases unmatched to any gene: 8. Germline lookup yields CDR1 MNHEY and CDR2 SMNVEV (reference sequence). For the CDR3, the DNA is TGTGCCAGCAGTTCGGCTAGCGGGGGGGCATGGGATACGCAGTATTTT. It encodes CASSSASGGAWDTQYF.

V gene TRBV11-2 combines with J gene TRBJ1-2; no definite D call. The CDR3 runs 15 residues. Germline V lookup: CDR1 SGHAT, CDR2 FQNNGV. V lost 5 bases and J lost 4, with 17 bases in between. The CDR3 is CASSPHGKAFYGYTF. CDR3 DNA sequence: TGTGCCAGCAGCCCCCACGGGAAAGCCTTCTATGGCTACACCTTC.

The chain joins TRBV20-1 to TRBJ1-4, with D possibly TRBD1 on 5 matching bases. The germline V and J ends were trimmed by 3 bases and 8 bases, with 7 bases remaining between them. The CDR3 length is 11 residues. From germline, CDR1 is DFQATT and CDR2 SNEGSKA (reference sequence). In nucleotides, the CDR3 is TGCAGTGCTAGCAGGGCCGAAAAACTGTTTTTT. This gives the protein CSASRAEKLFF.

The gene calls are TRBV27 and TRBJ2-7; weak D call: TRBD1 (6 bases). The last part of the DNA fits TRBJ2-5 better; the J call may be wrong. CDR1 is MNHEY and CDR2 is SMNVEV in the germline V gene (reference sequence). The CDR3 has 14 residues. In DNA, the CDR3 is TGTGCCAGCAGTTTATGGTTCGGGACATCGACCCAGTACTTC. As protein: CASSLWFGTSTQYF.

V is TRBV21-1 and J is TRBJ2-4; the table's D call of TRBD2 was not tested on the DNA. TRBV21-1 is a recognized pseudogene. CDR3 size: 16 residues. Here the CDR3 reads CASKFRDSAAKNIQYF. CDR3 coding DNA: TGTGCCAGCAAGTTCCGGGACTCCGCAGCCAAAAACATTCAGTACTTC.

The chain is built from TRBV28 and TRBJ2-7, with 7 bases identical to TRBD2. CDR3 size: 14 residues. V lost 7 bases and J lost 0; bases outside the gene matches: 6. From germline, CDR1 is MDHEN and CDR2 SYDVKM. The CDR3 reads CASNFGGSSYEQYF. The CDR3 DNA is TGTGCCAGCAATTTCGGGGGGAGCTCCTACGAGCAGTACTTC.

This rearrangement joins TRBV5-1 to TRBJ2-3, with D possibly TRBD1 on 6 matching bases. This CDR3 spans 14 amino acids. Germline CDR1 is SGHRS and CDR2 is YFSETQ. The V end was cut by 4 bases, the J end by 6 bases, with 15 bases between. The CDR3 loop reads CASSPGQEADTQYF. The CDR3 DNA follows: TGCGCCAGCAGCCCGGGACAAGAGGCCGATACGCAGTATTTT.

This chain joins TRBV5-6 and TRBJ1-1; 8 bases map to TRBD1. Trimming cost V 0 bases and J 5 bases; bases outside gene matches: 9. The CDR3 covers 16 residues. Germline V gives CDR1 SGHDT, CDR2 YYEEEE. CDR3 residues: CASSLGRLQGATEAFF. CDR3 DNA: TGTGCCAGCAGCTTGGGGAGGTTGCAGGGGGCAACTGAAGCTTTCTTT.

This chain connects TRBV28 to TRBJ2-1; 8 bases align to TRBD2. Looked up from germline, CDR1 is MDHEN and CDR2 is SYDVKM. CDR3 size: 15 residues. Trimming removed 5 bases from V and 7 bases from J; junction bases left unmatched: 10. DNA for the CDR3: TGTGCCAGCAGTCCCCTAGCTCGGGGGGGGAATGAGCAGTTCTTC. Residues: CASSPLARGGNEQFF.

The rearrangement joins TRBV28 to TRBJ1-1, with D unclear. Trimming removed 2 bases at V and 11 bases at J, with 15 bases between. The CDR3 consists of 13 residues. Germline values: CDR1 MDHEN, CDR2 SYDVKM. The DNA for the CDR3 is TGTGCCAGCAGTTTAATCACAGCGGGCCGGGCTTTCTTT. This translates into CASSLITAGRAFF.

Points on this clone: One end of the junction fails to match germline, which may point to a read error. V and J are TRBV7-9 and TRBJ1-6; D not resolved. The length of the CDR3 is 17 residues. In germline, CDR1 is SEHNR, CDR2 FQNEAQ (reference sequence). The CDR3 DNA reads TGTTCCAGCAGCCAAGAGCGGGGAATCGGAAATAATTCACCCCTCCACTTT. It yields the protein CSSSQERGIGNNSPLHF.

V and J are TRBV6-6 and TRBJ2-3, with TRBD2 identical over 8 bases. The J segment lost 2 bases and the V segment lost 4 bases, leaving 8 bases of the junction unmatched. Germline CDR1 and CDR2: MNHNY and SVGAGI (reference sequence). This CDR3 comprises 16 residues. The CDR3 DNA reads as TGTGCCAGCAGTTCACCAACGGGGGGGGCCACAGATACGCAGTATTTT. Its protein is CASSSPTGGATDTQYF.

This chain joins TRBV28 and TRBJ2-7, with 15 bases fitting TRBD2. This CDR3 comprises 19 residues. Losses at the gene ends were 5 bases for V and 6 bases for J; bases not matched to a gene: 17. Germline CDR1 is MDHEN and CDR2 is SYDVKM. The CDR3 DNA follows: TGTGCCAGCAGTCCTCCGAGGGGATCCCCGGGACTAGCGGGGGGCGAGCAGTACTTC. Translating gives CASSPPRGSPGLAGGEQYF.

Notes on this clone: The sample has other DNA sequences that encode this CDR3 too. CDR3 sequence reads: CASSPQRQSSYNEQFF. The CDR3 bases are TGCGCCAGCAGCCCTCAGCGGCAGAGCTCCTACAATGAGCAGTTCTTC. This chain uses TRBV4-1 with TRBJ2-1, with a weak D call TRBD2 (5 bases). Trimming cost V 4 bases and J 0 bases, with 13 bases left between them. This CDR3 region has 16 residues. Germline CDR1 reads MGHRA; CDR2 reads YSYEKL.

The CDR3, as DNA: TGTGCCATCAGTGAGTCTTCCGCGTTCGCAACTAATGAAAAACTGTTTTTT. This encodes CAISESSAFATNEKLFF. The genes are TRBV10-3 and TRBJ1-4, with D unclear. Germline lookup yields CDR1 ENHRY and CDR2 SYGVKD. Trimming removed 0 bases from V and 0 bases from J, with 11 bases in between. This CDR3 region has 17 residues.

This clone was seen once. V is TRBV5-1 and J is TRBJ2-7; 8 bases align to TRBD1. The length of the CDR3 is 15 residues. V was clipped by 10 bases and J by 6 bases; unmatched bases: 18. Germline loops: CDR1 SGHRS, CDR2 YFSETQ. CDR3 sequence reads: CASEQGAGGSLEQYF. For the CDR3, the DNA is TGCGCCTCCGAGCAGGGGGCAGGGGGTTCTCTCGAGCAGTACTTC.

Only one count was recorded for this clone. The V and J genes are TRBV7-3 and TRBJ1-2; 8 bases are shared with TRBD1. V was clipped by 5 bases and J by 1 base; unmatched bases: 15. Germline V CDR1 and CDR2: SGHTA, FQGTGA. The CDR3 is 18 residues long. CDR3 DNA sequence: TGTGCCAGCAGCAAAAACGGGGCGGGGACAGGACGTAACTATGGCTACACCTTC. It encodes CASSKNGAGTGRNYGYTF.

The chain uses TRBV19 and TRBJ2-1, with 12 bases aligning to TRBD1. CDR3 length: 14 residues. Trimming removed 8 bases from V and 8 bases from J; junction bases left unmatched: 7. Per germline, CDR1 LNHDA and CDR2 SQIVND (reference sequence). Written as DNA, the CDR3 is TGTGCCAGTGTAAAGGGACAGGGGGCTGATGAGCAGTTCTTC. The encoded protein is CASVKGQGADEQFF.